This TCR beta chain was recorded in a study of molecular identifiers for immune sequencing clone quantification. Study results and caveats: Sharing of a barcode by identical TCR molecules could cause highly expanded clone sizes to be underestimated. Amid around 900,000 naive cells, spiked Jurkat TCR RNA from one cell was reportedly still detectable. Naive cells had under 1% of molecules in clones above 20 RNA copies, effectors over 97%.

This CDR3 contains 15 residues. Trimming removed 1 base from V and 2 bases from J; junction bases left unmatched: 1. Per the germline V gene, CDR1 is SGHNT and CDR2 is YENEEA. This clonotype showed up just a few times. The antigen remains unidentified. Previously described methods with listed TCR primers produced the bulk TCR libraries. TCRdb re-called the PCR reads with MiXCR, one entry per CDR3 protein. The table records some 12,000 distinct CDR3 sequences, around 19% of them present only once. Sequenced sample: naive CD8+ T cells from blood, with Jurkat cell RNA spiked in. Subset denoted: FACS-sorted CD8+CD4-CCR7+CD45RA+ naive T cells. The chain recombines TRBV11-3 with TRBJ2-1; 8 nucleotides align to TRBD1. This TCR was recovered from a human donor in good health. Some libraries in this study had Jurkat cell RNA spiked in. CDR3 in amino acids: CASSLGTGTYNEQFF. As DNA, the CDR3 is TGTGCCAGCAGCTTAGGGACAGGGACCTACAATGAGCAGTTCTTC.